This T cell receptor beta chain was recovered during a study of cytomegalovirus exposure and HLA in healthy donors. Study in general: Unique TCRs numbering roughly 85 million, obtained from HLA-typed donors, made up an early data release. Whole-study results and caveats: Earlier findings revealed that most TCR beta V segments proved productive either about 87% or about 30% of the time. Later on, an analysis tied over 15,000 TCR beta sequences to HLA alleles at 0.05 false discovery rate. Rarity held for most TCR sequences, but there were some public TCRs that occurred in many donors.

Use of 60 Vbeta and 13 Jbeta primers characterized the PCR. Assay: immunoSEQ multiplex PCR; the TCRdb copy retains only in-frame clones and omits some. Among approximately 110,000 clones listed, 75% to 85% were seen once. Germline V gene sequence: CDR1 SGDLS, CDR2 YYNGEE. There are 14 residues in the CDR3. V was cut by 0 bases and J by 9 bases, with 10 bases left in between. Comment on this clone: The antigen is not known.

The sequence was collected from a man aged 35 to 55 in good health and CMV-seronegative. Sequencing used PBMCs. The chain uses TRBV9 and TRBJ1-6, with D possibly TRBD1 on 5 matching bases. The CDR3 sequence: CASSVARVGSPLHF. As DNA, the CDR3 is TGTGCCAGCAGCGTAGCCAGGGTGGGTTCACCCCTCCACTTT.